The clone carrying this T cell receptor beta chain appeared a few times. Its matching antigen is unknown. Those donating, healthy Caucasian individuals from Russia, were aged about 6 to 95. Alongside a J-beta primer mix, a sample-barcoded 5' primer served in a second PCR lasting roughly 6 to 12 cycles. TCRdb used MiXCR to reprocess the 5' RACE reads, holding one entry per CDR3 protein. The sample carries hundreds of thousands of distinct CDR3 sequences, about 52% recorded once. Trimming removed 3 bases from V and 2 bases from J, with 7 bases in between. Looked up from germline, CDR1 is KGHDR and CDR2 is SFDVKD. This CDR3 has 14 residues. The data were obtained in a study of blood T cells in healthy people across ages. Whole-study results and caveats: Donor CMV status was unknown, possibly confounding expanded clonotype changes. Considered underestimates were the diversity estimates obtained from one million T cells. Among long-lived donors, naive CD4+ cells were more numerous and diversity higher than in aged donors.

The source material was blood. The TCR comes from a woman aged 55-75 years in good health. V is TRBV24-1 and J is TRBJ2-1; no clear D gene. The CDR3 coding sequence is TGTGCCACCAGTGATACAAGGGCCTACAATGAGCAGTTCTTC. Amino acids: CATSDTRAYNEQFF.